The 2 T cell receptor beta chains in this list originate from one sample, sequenced in a study of regulatory T cells in long-lasting Graves disease. The authors built TCR beta libraries using iRepertoire HTBI primers and Arm-PCR of CDR3 regions. TCRdb fed the multiplex PCR reads into MiXCR, producing one record per CDR3 protein. The sample yields roughly 500,000 distinct CDR3 sequences, around 15% seen once. As to time point: newly diagnosed GD, antithyroid drugs for less than 3 months. There was RNA extracted from PBMCs, and the TCR library was made from it. The same data also went into a second study, on T cells in Graves' hyperthyroidism and ophthalmopathy.

The source material was peripheral blood mononuclear cells (PBMCs), sampled at new diagnosis, from a patient treated with antithyroid drugs. Receptors were obtained from a woman aged 45-59 years with Graves disease.

This clonotype was seen many times. The chain employs TRBV28 and TRBJ1-1; 9 nucleotides line up with TRBD1. V lost 2 bases and J lost 2; bases outside the gene matches: 3. CDR3 length: 15 amino acids. Germline V CDR1 and CDR2: MDHEN, SYDVKM. The chain's CDR3 is CASSLGTGTNTEAFF. CDR3 sequence (DNA): TGTGCCAGCAGTTTAGGGACAGGGACAAACACTGAAGCTTTCTTT. Full variable domain (rest looked up from reference TRBV28 and TRBJ1-1): DVKVTQSSRYLVKRTGEKVFLECVQDMDHENMFWYRQDPGLGLRLIYFSYDVKMKEKGDIPEGYSVSREKKERFSLILESASTNQTSMYLCASSLGTGTNTEAFFGQGTRLTVV.

There are a few counts of this clonotype. V and J are TRBV28 and TRBJ2-2, with D possibly matching TRBD2 (6 bases). The germline CDR1 and CDR2 sequences are MDHEN and SYDVKM. V was pared by 7 bases and J by 0 bases, with 21 bases between. The CDR3 runs to 18 residues. The CDR3 protein is CASTPTEGLGANTGELFF. DNA of the CDR3: TGTGCCAGCACCCCGACGGAGGGCCTTGGAGCGAACACCGGGGAGCTGTTTTTT.